These 26 T cell receptor beta chains were all obtained from the same sample, sequenced in a study of cytomegalovirus exposure and HLA in healthy donors. PCR was performed using 60 Vbeta and 13 Jbeta primers. Sequenced by immunoSEQ multiplex PCR; TCRdb stores in-frame clones only, minus some. The table includes 150,000 to 200,000 clones, roughly 79% detected once. The specimen sequenced was PBMCs. The receptors come from a man aged 45-65 years in good health and CMV-seropositive.

This clone was recorded only once. The chain is built from TRBV7-8 and TRBJ2-4; TRBD1 matches at 7 bases. This CDR3 comprises 14 residues. The germline CDR1 and CDR2 sequences are SGHVS and FQNEAQ. V lost 5 bases, J lost 9 bases, and 10 bases stayed unmatched. CDR3 sequence: CASSAHRGEGIQYF. The CDR3 DNA reads as TGTGCCAGCAGCGCCCACAGGGGTGAGGGCATTCAGTACTTC.

The genes are TRBV28 and TRBJ2-7, with 7 bases aligning to TRBD1. Germline V CDR1 and CDR2: MDHEN, SYDVKM. CDR3 length equals 12 residues. The junction had 4 bases not matched to a gene; V was cut back by 5 bases and J by 6 bases. The CDR3 protein is CASSPTGFEQYV. As DNA, the CDR3 is TGTGCCAGCAGTCCGACAGGGTTCGAGCAGTACGTC.

The chain uses TRBV28 and TRBJ2-3; 9 nucleotides agree with TRBD2. V was clipped by 7 bases and J by 2 bases; unmatched bases: 1. Germline assignment: CDR1 MDHEN and CDR2 SYDVKM. The CDR3 has 13 amino acids. The CDR3 sequence is CASTSGITDTQYF. DNA of the CDR3: TGTGCCAGCACTAGCGGGATCACAGATACGCAGTATTTT.

This clone was counted once. One junction end does not reproduce the germline sequence, and a read error may be involved. The chain uses TRBV5-1 and TRBJ2-2; a weak D match, TRBD2 (5 bases). The germline gives CDR1 SGHRS, CDR2 YFSETQ. The CDR3 extends over 15 amino acids. This chain's CDR3 is CAGSLDNRGTGELFF. CDR3 bases: TGCGCCGGCAGCTTGGATAATCGGGGTACCGGGGAGCTGTTTTTT.

The chain recombines TRBV7-9 with TRBJ2-7; 7 positions agree with TRBD1. The junction had 5 bases not matched to a gene; V was cut back by 2 bases and J by 1 base. This CDR3 comprises 15 residues. Germline V gene data show CDR1 as SEHNR and CDR2 as FQNEAQ (reference sequence). The CDR3 DNA is TGTGCCAGCAGCTTAAACCCAGGGGGATCCTACGAGCAGTACTTC. Its translation is CASSLNPGGSYEQYF.

DNA of the CDR3: TGCGCCAGCAGCTTAGGTACAGCCCAGTTAAATGAGCAGTTCTTC. As protein: CASSLGTAQLNEQFF. The rearrangement links TRBV5-1 to TRBJ2-1, with unresolved D. V was cut by 2 bases and J by 7 bases, with 16 bases left in between. Germline CDR1 and CDR2: SGHRS and YFSETQ. The CDR3 has 15 amino acids.

The chain carries TRBV13 and TRBJ2-1; 7 nucleotides agree with TRBD1. Trimming at V came to 3 bases and at J to 5 bases, leaving 4 bases not matched to a gene. Germline V gives CDR1 PRHDT, CDR2 FYEKMQ (reference sequence). The CDR3 runs to 14 residues. The CDR3 DNA is TGTGCCAGCAGCTTCCGGGACAGAAACAATGAGCAGTTCTTC. This translates into CASSFRDRNNEQFF.

The rearrangement joins TRBV11-2 to TRBJ1-1; D is ambiguous. V was clipped by 5 bases and J by 3 bases, with 10 bases between them. This CDR3 region has 13 residues. Germline V lookup: CDR1 SGHAT, CDR2 FQNNGV. CDR3 nucleotides: TGTGCCAGCAGCCAAAGTCGGGACACTGAAGCTTTCTTT. Amino acids: CASSQSRDTEAFF.

The rearrangement links TRBV28 to TRBJ1-4, with 8 nucleotides matching TRBD1. J gave up 5 bases and V 7 bases, and 12 bases lay outside the gene matches. The CDR3 covers 16 residues. Germline-derived CDR1 and CDR2 are MDHEN and SYDVKM. In nucleotides, the CDR3 is TGTGCCAGCATTCTAAATTGGGGGACAGGAAATGAAAAACTGTTTTTT. It codes for CASILNWGTGNEKLFF.

V is TRBV7-2 and J is TRBJ2-7; TRBD1 matches at 11 bases. Germline values: CDR1 SGHTA, CDR2 FQGNSA. J gave up 4 bases and V 5 bases, and 4 bases lay outside the gene matches. CDR3 size: 14 residues. This CDR3 reads CASSPGQGVYEQYF. The DNA for the CDR3 is TGTGCCAGCAGCCCGGGACAGGGGGTATACGAGCAGTACTTC.

This clone appeared a single time. The CDR3 protein is CATSRDRRAGNTIYF. CDR3 DNA sequence: TGTGCCACCAGCAGAGATCGCAGGGCTGGAAACACCATATATTTT. The chain uses TRBV15 and TRBJ1-3; weak D call: TRBD1 (5 bases). The germline gives CDR1 LNHNV, CDR2 YYDKDF (reference sequence). This CDR3 has 15 amino acids. The V and J ends lost 0 bases and 2 bases respectively, with 8 bases between them.

The chain employs TRBV5-1 and TRBJ2-7, with D hard to call. There are 16 residues in the CDR3. Trimming cost V 4 bases and J 3 bases, with 20 bases left between them. Per the germline V gene, CDR1 is SGHRS and CDR2 is YFSETQ. As DNA, the CDR3 is TGCGCCAGCAGCGTATGTACTGTCCGAGGAAGCTACGAGCAGTACGTC. The encoded protein is CASSVCTVRGSYEQYV.

In its sample, this clone was seen once. The gene calls are TRBV19 and TRBJ1-3, with a possible D match to TRBD1 (5 bases). The CDR3 has 15 residues. Germline-derived CDR1 and CDR2 are LNHDA and SQIVND (reference sequence). V lost 4 bases, J lost 0 bases, and 10 bases lay in between. CDR3 coding DNA: TGTGCCAGTAGTAAGCGGGACCGCTCTGGAAACACCATATATTTT. This sequence encodes CASSKRDRSGNTIYF.

This chain connects TRBV7-9 to TRBJ1-6, with D uncertain. The V end was cut by 5 bases, the J end by 8 bases, with 10 bases between. In germline, CDR1 is SEHNR, CDR2 FQNEAQ (reference sequence). The CDR3 consists of 13 residues. DNA of the CDR3: TGTGCCAGCAGCCCCCCCGTAGATTCACCCCTCCACTTT. This gives the protein CASSPPVDSPLHF.

J is TRBJ1-5 and V is TRBV30, with 8 bases aligning to TRBD1. There are 11 residues in the CDR3. Unmatched junction bases numbered 3, after V lost 0 bases and J lost 14 bases. From germline, CDR1 is GTSNPN and CDR2 SVGIG (reference sequence). CDR3: CAWSVGQGEHF. CDR3 bases: TGTGCCTGGAGTGTCGGACAGGGAGAGCATTTT.

The chain has TRBV7-9 and TRBJ1-5, with 8 positions matching TRBD1. In germline, CDR1 is SEHNR, CDR2 FQNEAQ (reference sequence). V lost 5 bases and J lost 5; bases outside the gene matches: 8. The CDR3 extends over 15 amino acids. CDR3 protein: CASSGTSGGHQPQHF. CDR3 in DNA: TGTGCCAGCAGCGGCACCTCAGGGGGCCATCAGCCCCAGCATTTT.

The J gene is TRBJ1-6, the V gene TRBV7-6, with 8 bases identical to TRBD1. From germline, CDR1 is SGHVS and CDR2 FNYEAQ. The trim removed 2 bases at V and 3 bases at J, leaving 6 bases unmatched. The CDR3 is made up of 17 amino acids. CDR3 coding DNA: TGTGCCAGCAGCTTATATCCAGGGGGCAGCTATAATTCACCCCTCCACTTT. Its protein product is CASSLYPGGSYNSPLHF.

The genes are TRBV7-9 and TRBJ2-3; D possibly corresponds to TRBD2 (5 bases). Germline V gene lookup returns CDR1 SEHNR and CDR2 FQNEAQ (reference sequence). This CDR3 is 14 amino acids long. V dropped 9 bases and J dropped 0 bases, with 13 bases sitting between them. DNA of the CDR3: TGTGCCAGTCTGGACTCATCTAGCACAGATACGCAGTATTTT. It specifies CASLDSSSTDTQYF.

The V and J genes are TRBV11-1 and TRBJ2-5; tentative D call: TRBD2 (5 bases). Germline-derived CDR1 and CDR2 are SGHAT and FQDESV (reference sequence). Trimming removed 3 bases at V and 4 bases at J, with 15 bases between. The CDR3 is made up of 15 amino acids. CDR3 in amino acids: CASSFALAPLETQYF. The CDR3 bases are TGTGCCAGCAGCTTCGCTTTAGCGCCCTTAGAGACCCAGTACTTC.

The V call is TRBV11-2, the J call TRBJ2-4, with D possibly TRBD1 on 6 matching bases. CDR3 length: 13 amino acids. Between the trimmed V and J ends, which lost 0 bases and 15 bases, there was a span of 15 bases. Germline lookup yields CDR1 SGHAT and CDR2 FQNNGV. DNA of the CDR3: TGTGCCAGCAGCTTAGATCGAGTACAGGGTTCGTACTTC. Amino acids: CASSLDRVQGSYF.

This chain connects TRBV5-1 to TRBJ1-2, with 8 nucleotides matching TRBD1. The trim removed 4 bases at V and 6 bases at J, leaving 11 bases unmatched. Germline CDR1 SGHRS, CDR2 YFSETQ. This CDR3 comprises 15 residues. This CDR3 is CASSPGTGPNHGYTF. The CDR3 DNA reads as TGCGCCAGCAGCCCGGGGACAGGACCCAACCATGGCTACACCTTC. Together with reference TRBV5-1 and TRBJ1-2, the CDR3 gives the full variable domain: KAGVTQTPRYLIKTRGQQVTLSCSPISGHRSVSWYQQTPGQGLQFLFEYFSETQRNKGNFPGRFSGRQFSNSRSEMNVSTLELGDSALYLCASSPGTGPNHGYTFGSGTRLTVV.

The rearrangement uses TRBV6-1 and TRBJ1-2; 12 bases line up with TRBD1. The germline V gene encodes CDR1 MNHNS and CDR2 SASEGT. Trimming cost V 6 bases and J 4 bases; bases outside gene matches: 6. The CDR3 totals 15 residues. The CDR3 here is CASSRGTGGIYGYTF. CDR3 in DNA: TGTGCCAGCAGCCGTGGGACAGGGGGCATCTATGGCTACACCTTC.

The V and J genes are TRBV6-1 and TRBJ2-3; a weak D match, TRBD1 (6 bases). V lost 2 bases and J 6 bases, leaving 12 bases between the germline ends. The CDR3 has 14 amino acids. The V gene's germline CDR1 is MNHNS and CDR2 SASEGT. CDR3: CASSESTGGDTQYF. CDR3 DNA sequence: TGTGCCAGCAGTGAATCGACAGGCGGGGATACGCAGTATTTT.

This chain connects TRBV6-1 to TRBJ1-2; tentatively, D is TRBD1 (5 bases). The germline V gene encodes CDR1 MNHNS and CDR2 SASEGT. The CDR3 totals 13 residues. V lost 7 bases and J 4 bases, leaving 13 bases between the germline ends. Here the CDR3 DNA reads TGTGCCAGCATGGAGGGGTTGGGCTATGGCTACACCTTC. This translates into CASMEGLGYGYTF.

This clone was recorded only once. V usage is TRBV6-6 and J usage is TRBJ2-1, with D perhaps matching TRBD1 (5 bases). V was shortened by 0 bases and J by 9 bases, with 12 bases between the two germline ends. Germline assignment: CDR1 MNHNY and CDR2 SVGAGI (reference sequence). CDR3 length: 14 amino acids. The CDR3 sequence: CASSYSSSQGEQFF. CDR3 nucleotide sequence: TGTGCCAGCAGTTACTCGAGCAGTCAGGGTGAGCAGTTCTTC.

This clone was counted once. The V call is TRBV6-5, the J call TRBJ1-6; 7 nucleotides agree with TRBD1. The germline gives CDR1 MNHEY, CDR2 SVGAGI. This CDR3 has 15 residues. V trimming: 2 bases; J trimming: 6 bases; junction bases outside the gene matches: 4. The CDR3 sequence: CASSYRQGVNSPLHF. CDR3 bases: TGTGCCAGCAGTTACCGACAGGGAGTTAATTCACCCCTCCACTTT.